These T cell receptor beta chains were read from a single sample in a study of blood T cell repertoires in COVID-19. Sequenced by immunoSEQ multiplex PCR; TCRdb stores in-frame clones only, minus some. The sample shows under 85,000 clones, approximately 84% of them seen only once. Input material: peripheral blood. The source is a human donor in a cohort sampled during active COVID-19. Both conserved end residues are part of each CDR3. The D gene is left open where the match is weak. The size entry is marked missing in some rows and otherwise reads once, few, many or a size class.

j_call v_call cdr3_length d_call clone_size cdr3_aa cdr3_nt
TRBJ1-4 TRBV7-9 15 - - CASSPRGRENEKLFF TGTGCCAGCAGCCCCCGGGGAAGGGAGAATGAAAAACTGTTTTTT
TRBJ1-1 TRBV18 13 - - CASSPGGDTEAFF TGTGCCAGCTCACCGGGAGGGGACACTGAAGCTTTCTTT
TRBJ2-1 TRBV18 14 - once CASSPGFSSSEQFF TGTGCCAGCTCACCAGGGTTTAGCAGCTCTGAGCAGTTCTTC
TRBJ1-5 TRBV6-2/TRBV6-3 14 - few CASSKGDSNQPQHF TGTGCCAGCAGTAAGGGGGACAGCAATCAGCCCCAGCATTTT
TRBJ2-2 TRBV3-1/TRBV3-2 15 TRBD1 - CASSQRGQSTGELFF TGTGCCAGCAGCCAGAGGGGGCAGAGCACCGGGGAGCTGTTTTTT
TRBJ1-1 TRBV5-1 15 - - CASSLGVTMNTEAFF TGCGCCAGCAGCTTGGGAGTTACCATGAACACTGAAGCTTTCTTT
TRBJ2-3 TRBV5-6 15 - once CASSLAAGATDTQYF TGTGCCAGCAGCTTGGCTGCGGGGGCCACAGATACGCAGTATTTT
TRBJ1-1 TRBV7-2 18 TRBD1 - CASSLVRSAGQVNTEAFF TGTGCCAGCAGCTTAGTACGTTCGGCGGGACAGGTGAACACTGAAGCTTTCTTT
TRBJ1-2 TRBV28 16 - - CASSSGTLMINYGYTF TGTGCCAGCAGCTCCGGGACACTCATGATTAACTATGGCTACACCTTC
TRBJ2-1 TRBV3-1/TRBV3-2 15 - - CASSSADFSYNEQFF TGTGCCAGCAGCTCGGCGGACTTCTCCTACAATGAGCAGTTCTTC
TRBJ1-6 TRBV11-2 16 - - CASSSARDGQNSPLHF TGTGCCAGCAGCTCCGCTCGTGACGGACAGAATTCACCCCTCCACTTT
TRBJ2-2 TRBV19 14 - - CASSATGYTGELFF TGTGCCAGTAGTGCTACAGGGTACACCGGGGAGCTGTTTTTT
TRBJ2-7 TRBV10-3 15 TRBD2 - CAISEERGGSYEQYF TGTGCCATCAGTGAAGAGCGGGGGGGGTCCTACGAGCAGTACTTC
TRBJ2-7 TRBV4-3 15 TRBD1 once CASSLETGPTYEQYF TGCGCCAGCAGCCTCGAGACAGGGCCGACCTACGAGCAGTACTTC
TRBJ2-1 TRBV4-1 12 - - CASSQRLNEQFF TGCGCCAGCAGCCAGCGTCTAAATGAGCAGTTCTTC
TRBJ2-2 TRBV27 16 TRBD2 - CASSLFGGASAGELFF TGTGCCAGCAGTTTATTCGGGGGGGCGTCAGCCGGGGAGCTGTTTTTT
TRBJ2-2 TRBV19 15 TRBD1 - CASLLSEQGTGELFF TGTGCCAGCCTCCTTTCCGAACAGGGGACCGGGGAGCTGTTTTTT
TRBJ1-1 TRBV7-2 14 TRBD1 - CASSPMDRGPEAFF TGTGCCAGCAGCCCCATGGACAGGGGACCGGAAGCTTTCTTT
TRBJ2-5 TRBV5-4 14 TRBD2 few CASSSSGAWGTQYF TGTGCCAGCAGCTCTAGCGGGGCCTGGGGGACCCAGTACTTC
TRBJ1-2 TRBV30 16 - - CAWTDSPMPRAYGYTF TGTGCCTGGACGGACAGTCCTATGCCTCGGGCTTATGGCTACACCTTC
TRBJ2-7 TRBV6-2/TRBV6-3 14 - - CASSFGAGGHEQYF TGTGCCAGCAGTTTCGGAGCAGGGGGGCACGAGCAGTACTTC
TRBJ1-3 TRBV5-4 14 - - CASSLGSSGNTIYF TGTGCCAGCAGCTTGGGCAGCTCTGGAAACACCATATATTTT